This T cell receptor (beta chain) was documented in a study of T cell responses to AZD1222 COVID-19 vaccine. V lost 5 bases to trimming and J lost 5 bases, with 9 bases between them. CDR3 length: 13 residues. Germline lookup yields CDR1 SGHNT and CDR2 YENEEA. The table came from immunoSEQ multiplex PCR; TCRdb's copy has only in-frame clones and leaves some out. Here the sample spans approximately 170,000 clones, 85% to 90% being singletons. The V gene is TRBV11-3, the J gene TRBJ1-4; D is possibly TRBD1 (6 bases). This sequence originates from an adult in good health. Here the sequenced sample was peripheral blood, taken on day 0 of AZD1222 vaccination. As DNA, the CDR3 is TGTGCCAGCAGCCAGGGACACAATGAAAAACTGTTTTTT. This encodes CASSQGHNEKLFF.